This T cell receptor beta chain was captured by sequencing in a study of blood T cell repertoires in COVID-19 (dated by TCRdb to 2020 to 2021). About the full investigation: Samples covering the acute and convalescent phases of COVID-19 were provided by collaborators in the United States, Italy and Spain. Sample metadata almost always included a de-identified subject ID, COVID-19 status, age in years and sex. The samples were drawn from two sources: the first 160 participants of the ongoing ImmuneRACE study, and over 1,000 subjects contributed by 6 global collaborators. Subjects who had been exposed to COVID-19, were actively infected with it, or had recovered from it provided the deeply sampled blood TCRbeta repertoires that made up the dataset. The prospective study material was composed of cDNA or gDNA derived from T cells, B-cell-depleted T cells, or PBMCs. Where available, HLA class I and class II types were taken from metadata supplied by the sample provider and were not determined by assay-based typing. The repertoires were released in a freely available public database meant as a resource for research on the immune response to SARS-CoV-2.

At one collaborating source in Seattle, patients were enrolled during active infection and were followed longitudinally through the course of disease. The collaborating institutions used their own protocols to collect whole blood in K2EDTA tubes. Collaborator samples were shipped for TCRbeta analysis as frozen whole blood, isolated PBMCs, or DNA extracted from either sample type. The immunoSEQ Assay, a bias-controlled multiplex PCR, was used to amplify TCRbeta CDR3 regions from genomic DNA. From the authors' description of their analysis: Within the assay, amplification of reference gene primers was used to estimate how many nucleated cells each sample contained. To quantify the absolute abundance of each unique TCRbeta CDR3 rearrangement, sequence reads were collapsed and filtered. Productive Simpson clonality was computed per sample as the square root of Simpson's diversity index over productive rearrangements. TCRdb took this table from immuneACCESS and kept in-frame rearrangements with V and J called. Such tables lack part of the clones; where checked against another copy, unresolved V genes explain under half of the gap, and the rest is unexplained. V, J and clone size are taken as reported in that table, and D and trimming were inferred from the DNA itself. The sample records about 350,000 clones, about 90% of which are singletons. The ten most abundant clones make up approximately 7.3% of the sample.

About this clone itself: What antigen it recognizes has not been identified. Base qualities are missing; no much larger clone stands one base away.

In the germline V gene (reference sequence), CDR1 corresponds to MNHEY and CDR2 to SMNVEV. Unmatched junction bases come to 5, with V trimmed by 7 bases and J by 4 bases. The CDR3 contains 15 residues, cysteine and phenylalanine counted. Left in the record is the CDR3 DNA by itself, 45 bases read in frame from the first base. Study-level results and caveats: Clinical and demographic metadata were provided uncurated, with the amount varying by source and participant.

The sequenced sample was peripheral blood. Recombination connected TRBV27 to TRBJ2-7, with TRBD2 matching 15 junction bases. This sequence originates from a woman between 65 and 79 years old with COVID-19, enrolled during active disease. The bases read TGTGCCAGCATCGGGACTAGCGGGGGGATTTACGAGCAGTACTTC. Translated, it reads CASIGTSGGIYEQYF.